A single sample gave rise to the 23 T cell receptor beta chains below, sequenced in a study of blood T cell repertoires in COVID-19. Generated by immunoSEQ multiplex PCR, the TCRdb table keeps only in-frame clones and is missing some. The data contain 200,000 or so clones, less than 90% of them singletons. The specimen was peripheral blood. These receptors were collected from a man between 65 and 85 years old with acute or convalescent COVID-19.

The V call is TRBV9, the J call TRBJ1-1; possible D gene TRBD1, 6 bases. CDR1 and CDR2 (germline): SGDLS, YYNGEE. Trimming left V 7 bases short and J 11 bases short, with 21 bases between. This CDR3 contains 13 residues. This chain's CDR3 is CASSDSGGSEAFF. The CDR3 DNA reads TGTGCCAGCTCGGACAGCGGGGGGAGCGAGGCTTTCTTT.

This sequence joins TRBV9 and TRBJ1-4; no reliable D call. V was trimmed by 0 bases and J by 7 bases, leaving 10 bases between them. This CDR3 spans 14 amino acids. Looked up from germline, CDR1 is SGDLS and CDR2 is YYNGEE. The CDR3 coding sequence is TGTGCCAGCAGCGTAGGAAGCTTTGGTGAAAAACTGTTTTTT. Its translation is CASSVGSFGEKLFF. The whole variable domain, remainder taken from reference TRBV9 and TRBJ1-4, is DSGVTQTPKHLITATGQRVTLRCSPRSGDLSVYWYQQSLDQGLQFLIQYYNGEERAKGNILERFSAQQFPDLHSELNLSSLELGDSALYFCASSVGSFGEKLFFGSGTQLSVL.

This clone was seen only once. V is TRBV11-2 and J is TRBJ1-2; D is ambiguous. Trimming removed 5 bases at V and 7 bases at J, with 17 bases between. CDR3 length equals 14 residues. Germline CDR1 SGHAT, CDR2 FQNNGV. The CDR3 is CASSRREGVGGYTF. The CDR3 DNA is TGTGCCAGCAGCAGGAGGGAGGGTGTCGGTGGCTACACCTTC.

This rearrangement joins TRBV5-5 to TRBJ1-1, with D perhaps matching TRBD1 (5 bases). Germline values: CDR1 SGHKS, CDR2 YYEKEE (reference sequence). The length of the CDR3 is 14 residues. V was clipped by 0 bases and J by 1 base, with 7 bases between them. In nucleotides, the CDR3 is TGTGCCAGCAGCTTGGGACAGTGGAACACTGAAGCTTTCTTT. This codes for CASSLGQWNTEAFF.

The J gene is TRBJ1-1, the V gene TRBV30; 8 bases agree with TRBD1. The trim removed 4 bases at V and 4 bases at J, leaving 5 bases unmatched. This CDR3 region has 13 residues. From germline, CDR1 is GTSNPN and CDR2 SVGIG (reference sequence). The CDR3 sequence is CAWTTQGATEAFF. The CDR3 coding sequence is TGTGCCTGGACCACTCAGGGGGCCACTGAAGCTTTCTTT.

J is TRBJ2-1 and V is TRBV3-1 (or the pseudogene TRBV3-2); 9 bases are shared with TRBD1. Germline CDR1 and CDR2: LGHDT and YNNKEL (reference sequence). V lost 0 bases to trimming and J lost 2 bases; unmatched junction nucleotides: 8. This CDR3 has 18 residues. CDR3 sequence: CASSQDGEGQGTYNEQFF. In DNA form, the CDR3 reads TGTGCCAGCAGCCAAGATGGGGAGGGACAGGGAACCTACAATGAGCAGTTCTTC.

The genes are TRBV7-9 and TRBJ1-1; the D is unclear. This CDR3 is 15 amino acids long. The germline V and J ends were trimmed by 3 bases and 1 base, with 12 bases remaining between them. Germline CDR1 and CDR2: SEHNR and FQNEAQ (reference sequence). The CDR3 DNA is TGTGCCAGCAGCTTTACCACTCAACGGAACACTGAAGCTTTCTTT. It specifies CASSFTTQRNTEAFF.

This chain joins TRBV5-4 and TRBJ1-1, with D unclear. Trimming shortened V by 0 bases and J by 4 bases, and 10 bases separated the two germline ends. Germline-derived CDR1 and CDR2 are SGHNT and YYREEE (reference sequence). This CDR3 contains 14 residues. CDR3 nucleotide sequence: TGTGCCAGCAGCTTGGGGTACGGGGTCACTGAAGCTTTCTTT. It specifies CASSLGYGVTEAFF.

The chain recombines TRBV18 with TRBJ2-2; a weak D match, TRBD1 (5 bases). The V gene lost 0 bases and the J gene lost 6 bases, with 14 bases spanning the gap. Looked up from germline, CDR1 is KGHSH and CDR2 is LQKENI. This CDR3 contains 16 residues. This chain's CDR3 is CASSPPGVLKPGELFF. CDR3 nucleotide sequence: TGTGCCAGCTCACCACCAGGGGTTTTAAAGCCCGGGGAGCTGTTTTTT. Using reference TRBV18 and TRBJ2-2 for the parts outside the CDR3, the full variable domain is NAGVMQNPRHLVRRRGQEARLRCSPMKGHSHVYWYRQLPEEGLKFMVYLQKENIIDESGMPKERFSAEFPKEGPSILRIQQVVRGDSAAYFCASSPPGVLKPGELFFGEGSRLTVL.

This chain joins TRBV7-2 and TRBJ2-7, with D tentatively TRBD2 (6 bases). The CDR3 consists of 14 residues. Germline loops: CDR1 SGHTA, CDR2 FQGNSA. V was shortened by 0 bases and J by 10 bases, with 16 bases between the two germline ends. The CDR3 protein is CASSLAKDSGTQYF. DNA of the CDR3: TGTGCCAGCAGCTTAGCGAAAGATAGCGGAACTCAGTACTTC.

The rearrangement joins TRBV28 to TRBJ2-1; 11 bases are a match to TRBD2. This CDR3 is built from 16 residues. Trimming cost V 4 bases and J 3 bases; bases outside gene matches: 5. Germline V gives CDR1 MDHEN, CDR2 SYDVKM. As DNA, the CDR3 is TGTGCCAGCAGTTCCCTGACTAGCGGGAACTACAATGAGCAGTTCTTC. Amino acid sequence: CASSSLTSGNYNEQFF.

The chain uses TRBV10-3 and TRBJ2-5; 7 nucleotides line up with TRBD2. The CDR3 covers 16 residues. Germline V CDR1 and CDR2: ENHRY, SYGVKD. With 3 bases clipped from V and 2 bases from J, the junction kept 9 bases outside the gene matches. The CDR3 DNA sequence: TGTGCCATCAGTGACCCGGGACTACGGCAACAAGAGACCCAGTACTTC. It specifies CAISDPGLRQQETQYF.

The rearrangement joins TRBV7-9 to TRBJ2-1; TRBD1 aligns across 7 bases. The CDR3 covers 15 residues. Germline CDR1 reads SEHNR; CDR2 reads FQNEAQ (reference sequence). With V trimmed by 5 bases and J by 0 bases, 4 bases remained unmatched. In nucleotides, the CDR3 is TGTGCCAGCAGCGTCAGGGGGAGCTCCTACAATGAGCAGTTCTTC. Amino acid sequence: CASSVRGSSYNEQFF. Based on the CDR3 plus reference TRBV7-9 and TRBJ2-1, the full variable domain is DTGVSQNPRHKITKRGQNVTFRCDPISEHNRLYWYRQTLGQGPEFLTYFQNEAQLEKSRLLSDRFSAERPKGSFSTLEIQRTEQGDSAMYLCASSVRGSSYNEQFFGPGTRLTVL.

V and J are TRBV5-1 and TRBJ1-1, with 8 bases identical to TRBD1. V lost 7 bases, J lost 1 base, and 6 bases stayed unmatched. There are 14 residues in the CDR3. CDR1 is SGHRS and CDR2 is YFSETQ in the germline V gene. CDR3 sequence: CASGRQGQNTEAFF. The DNA of the CDR3 is TGCGCCAGCGGAAGACAGGGGCAGAACACTGAAGCTTTCTTT. The variable domain in full, with the rest retrieved from reference TRBV5-1 and TRBJ1-1, is KAGVTQTPRYLIKTRGQQVTLSCSPISGHRSVSWYQQTPGQGLQFLFEYFSETQRNKGNFPGRFSGRQFSNSRSEMNVSTLELGDSALYLCASGRQGQNTEAFFGQGTRLTVV.

The gene calls are TRBV6-1 and TRBJ2-7; tentative D call: TRBD1 (5 bases). Trimming removed 2 bases at V and 6 bases at J, with 5 bases between. The CDR3 sequence is 11 residues long. Germline V gene data show CDR1 as MNHNS and CDR2 as SASEGT. The CDR3 region is CASSERGEQYF. The CDR3 DNA follows: TGTGCCAGCAGTGAAAGGGGCGAGCAGTACTTC.

Comments on this clone: The same CDR3 can be traced to other DNA sequences in this sample. V and J are TRBV11-2 and TRBJ2-7; 9 positions agree with TRBD2. In germline, CDR1 is SGHAT, CDR2 FQNNGV. Losses at the gene ends were 1 base for V and 1 base for J; bases not matched to a gene: 5. This CDR3 is 16 amino acids long. CDR3: CASSLVTSGPSYEQYF. CDR3 bases: TGTGCCAGCAGCTTAGTAACTAGCGGGCCTTCCTACGAGCAGTACTTC.

This chain uses TRBV5-1 with TRBJ2-5, with a possible D match to TRBD1 (5 bases). V dropped 2 bases and J dropped 2 bases, with 13 bases sitting between them. The CDR3 contains 15 residues. Germline V gene data show CDR1 as SGHRS and CDR2 as YFSETQ. The CDR3 spells CASSFNTGLQETQYF. The CDR3 DNA reads as TGCGCCAGCAGCTTTAACACAGGATTACAAGAGACCCAGTACTTC.

As to this clone: Mismatch with germline at one junction end may stem from a read error. The chain couples TRBV6-2 or TRBV6-3 to TRBJ2-2; 7 positions agree with TRBD1. This CDR3 is built from 16 residues. CDR1 and CDR2 from the germline V gene are MNHEY and SVGEGT. CDR3 amino acids: CASSHSSGGWTGELFF. The CDR3 coding sequence is TGTGCCAGCAGTCACTCCTCAGGGGGTTGGACCGGGGAGCTGTTTTTT.

This sequence joins TRBV3-1 (or the pseudogene TRBV3-2) and TRBJ2-7; D unresolved. The CDR3 length is 14 residues. Germline-derived CDR1 and CDR2 are LGHDT and YNNKEL (reference sequence). V lost 7 bases, J lost 2 bases, and 15 bases lay in between. CDR3 in DNA: TGTGCCAGCACAGCCACGGGTGGCCCCTACGAGCAGTACTTC. It translates to CASTATGGPYEQYF.

This clone was counted a single time. Written as DNA, the CDR3 is TGTGCCAGCAGCACACCGACAGAGAGAAGCTCTGGAAACACCATATATTTT. Its translation is CASSTPTERSSGNTIYF. The chain employs TRBV5-6 and TRBJ1-3; TRBD1 might be the D (5 bases). Germline V lookup: CDR1 SGHDT, CDR2 YYEEEE. V was trimmed by 4 bases and J by 0 bases, leaving 17 bases between them. The CDR3 runs 17 residues. Looking up the rest from reference TRBV5-6 and TRBJ1-3 gives the full variable domain: DAGVTQSPTHLIKTRGQQVTLRCSPKSGHDTVSWYQQALGQGPQFIFQYYEEEERQRGNFPDRFSGHQFPNYSSELNVNALLLGDSALYLCASSTPTERSSGNTIYFGEGSWLTVV.

This chain connects TRBV6-5 to TRBJ2-1; D possibly corresponds to TRBD1 (5 bases). The V gene lost 3 bases and the J gene lost 15 bases, with 12 bases spanning the gap. CDR3 length: 11 amino acids. Per germline, CDR1 MNHEY and CDR2 SVGAGI. CDR3 nucleotide sequence: TGTGCCAGCAGTTATGGGGCTAGGTGGTTCTTC. This sequence encodes CASSYGARWFF.

The chain combines TRBV4-3 with TRBJ2-3, with a weak D call TRBD2 (5 bases). The V gene lost 4 bases and the J gene lost 5 bases, with 10 bases spanning the gap. This CDR3 is built from 13 residues. CDR1 is LGHNA and CDR2 is YSLEER in the germline V gene. The DNA of the CDR3 is TGCGCCAGCAGCCGGCAGGCGGGAGATACGCAGTATTTT. Translating it yields CASSRQAGDTQYF.

This clone showed up just a few times. The chain recombines TRBV3-1 (or the pseudogene TRBV3-2) with TRBJ2-7; 8 bases map to TRBD2. Germline lookup yields CDR1 LGHDT and CDR2 YNNKEL (reference sequence). This CDR3 comprises 14 residues. Trimming removed 1 base from V and 6 bases from J; junction bases left unmatched: 5. This chain's CDR3 is CASSQVGGESEQYF. The DNA of the CDR3 is TGTGCCAGCAGCCAAGTCGGGGGGGAGAGCGAGCAGTACTTC.